This TCR beta chain comes out of a study of blood T cell repertoires in COVID-19. Study as a whole: The United States, Italy and Spain supplied acute and convalescent COVID-19 samples. PBMCs, B-cell-depleted T cells, or T cells were the source of the cDNA or gDNA that made up the material.

In the authors' methods: From reference gene primer amplification, estimates of nucleated cell counts were derived. Clones were read by immunoSEQ multiplex PCR, and TCRdb kept only the in-frame ones, dropping some. V and J calls and clone size are copied from that table; D and trimming were computed from the DNA. The sample gives 60,000 to 80,000 clones, roughly 85% of which show up once; approximately 4.7% is in the top ten. This CDR3 has 15 amino acids. Germline CDR1 is LNHDA and CDR2 is SQIVND (reference sequence). Trimming at V came to 3 bases and at J to 2 bases, leaving 5 bases not matched to a gene.

The clonotype comes from a human donor in a cohort sampled during active COVID-19. Sequencing was carried out using peripheral blood. V is TRBV19 and J is TRBJ2-5, with 8 nucleotides matching TRBD1. CDR3 DNA sequence: TGTGCCAGTAGTATCCCAGGGGGCAGGCAAGAGACCCAGTACTTC. Its protein product is CASSIPGGRQETQYF. Together with reference TRBV19 and TRBJ2-5, the CDR3 gives the full variable domain: DGGITQSPKYLFRKEGQNVTLSCEQNLNHDAMYWYRQDPGQGLRLIYYSQIVNDFQKGDIAEGYSVSREKKESFPLTVTSAQKNPTAFYLCASSIPGGRQETQYFGPGTRLLVL.